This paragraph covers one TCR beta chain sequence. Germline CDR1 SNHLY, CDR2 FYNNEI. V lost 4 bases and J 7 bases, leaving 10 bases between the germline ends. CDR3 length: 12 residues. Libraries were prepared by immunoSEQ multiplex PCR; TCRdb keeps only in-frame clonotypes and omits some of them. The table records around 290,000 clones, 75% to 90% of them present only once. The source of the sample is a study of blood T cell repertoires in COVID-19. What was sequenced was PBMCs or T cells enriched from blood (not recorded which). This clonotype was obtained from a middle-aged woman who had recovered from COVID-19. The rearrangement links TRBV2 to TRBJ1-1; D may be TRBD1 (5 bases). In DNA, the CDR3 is TGTGCCAGCAGTGTGGCGGGACGTGAAGCTTTCTTT. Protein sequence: CASSVAGREAFF.